One sample yielded the 10 T cell receptor beta chains listed below, sequenced in a study of blood T cell repertoires in COVID-19. Repertoires were generated with immunoSEQ multiplex PCR, while TCRdb's copy carries only in-frame clones and drops some. This sample has fewer than 350,000 clones; around 90% occur once, and the top ten carry roughly 7.3%. Material for sequencing was peripheral blood. These receptors all come from a woman aged 25-40 years with COVID-19, enrolled during active disease.

J is TRBJ1-2 and V is TRBV4-1; a possible D gene is TRBD1 (5 bases). Germline V gene data show CDR1 as MGHRA and CDR2 as YSYEKL. This CDR3 has 16 residues. Trimming removed 1 base at V and 3 bases at J, with 15 bases between. CDR3 coding DNA: TGCGCCAGCAGCCAAGCCGGACGCGCGGGGGACTATGGCTACACCTTC. As protein: CASSQAGRAGDYGYTF.

The J gene is TRBJ2-3, the V gene TRBV30; no clear D gene. CDR1 is GTSNPN and CDR2 is SVGIG in the germline V gene (reference sequence). V shed 3 bases and J shed 2 bases, with 9 bases lying between them. The CDR3 extends over 13 amino acids. The CDR3 sequence: CAWSSGTTDTQYF. The DNA of the CDR3 is TGTGCCTGGAGCTCGGGTACCACAGATACGCAGTATTTT.

The chain joins TRBV5-1 to TRBJ1-4, with unresolved D. The germline V gene encodes CDR1 SGHRS and CDR2 YFSETQ. Trimming shortened V by 0 bases and J by 13 bases, and 22 bases separated the two germline ends. The CDR3 is 16 residues long. The chain's CDR3 is CASSLEAVRAKSGLFF. In DNA form, the CDR3 reads TGCGCCAGCAGCTTGGAAGCGGTAAGAGCCAAAAGTGGACTGTTTTTT.

This sequence joins TRBV19 and TRBJ2-7; D may be TRBD1 (5 bases). The V gene's germline CDR1 is LNHDA and CDR2 SQIVND (reference sequence). The CDR3 is made up of 14 amino acids. Between the trimmed V and J ends, which lost 3 bases and 5 bases, there was a span of 14 bases. The CDR3 DNA sequence: TGTGCCAGTAGTATTAAGCAGGGTTTCCACGAGCAGTACTTC. It specifies CASSIKQGFHEQYF.

The chain carries TRBV7-3 and TRBJ2-1; possible D gene TRBD1, 6 bases. Deletions cut 3 bases from V and 9 bases from J, with 12 bases between. This CDR3 has 13 amino acids. Germline assignment: CDR1 SGHTA and CDR2 FQGTGA. This chain's CDR3 is CASSLDSGGEQFF. CDR3 coding DNA: TGTGCCAGCAGCTTGGACAGTGGGGGTGAGCAGTTCTTC.

The gene calls are TRBV6-1 and TRBJ1-5; D gene ambiguous. Germline V CDR1 and CDR2: MNHNS, SASEGT. Trimming pared 2 bases from V and 0 bases from J, leaving 5 bases between. This CDR3 spans 14 amino acids. CDR3 DNA: TGTGCCAGCAGTGAACGGGGTAGCAATCAGCCCCAGCATTTT. Translating gives CASSERGSNQPQHF.

The gene calls are TRBV5-4 and TRBJ1-3; 8 nucleotides match TRBD1. CDR1 and CDR2 (germline): SGHNT, YYREEE (reference sequence). This CDR3 has 16 residues. Germline trimming cut 5 bases from V and 0 bases from J; bases unmatched to any gene: 7. CDR3 sequence (DNA): TGTGCCAGCAGTTGGACAGGGACCCTCTCTGGAAACACCATATATTTT. It specifies CASSWTGTLSGNTIYF.

This sequence joins TRBV2 and TRBJ2-7; TRBD1 matches 10 bases. Germline CDR1 is SNHLY and CDR2 is FYNNEI. This CDR3 is built from 15 residues. V lost 4 bases and J lost 5; bases outside the gene matches: 8. The CDR3 DNA is TGTGCCAGCAGTGTCAGACAGGGGGCGCAAAACGAGCAGTACTTC. Amino acids: CASSVRQGAQNEQYF.

The rearrangement links TRBV3-1 (or the pseudogene TRBV3-2) to TRBJ2-3; unclear D gene. This CDR3 spans 15 amino acids. Trimming pared 4 bases from V and 4 bases from J, leaving 15 bases between. CDR1 and CDR2 from the germline V gene are LGHDT and YNNKEL (reference sequence). This CDR3 reads CASSLGSVGADTQYF. The CDR3 nucleotides read TGTGCCAGCAGCCTTGGCTCGGTAGGAGCAGATACGCAGTATTTT.

The chain has TRBV6-5 and TRBJ1-4; TRBD1 aligns across 8 bases. From germline, CDR1 is MNHEY and CDR2 SVGAGI. Trimming at V came to 6 bases and at J to 8 bases, leaving 8 bases not matched to a gene. This CDR3 contains 14 residues. This chain's CDR3 is CASRLTGVEEKLFF. The DNA of the CDR3 is TGTGCCAGCAGACTGACAGGGGTCGAGGAAAAACTGTTTTTT.